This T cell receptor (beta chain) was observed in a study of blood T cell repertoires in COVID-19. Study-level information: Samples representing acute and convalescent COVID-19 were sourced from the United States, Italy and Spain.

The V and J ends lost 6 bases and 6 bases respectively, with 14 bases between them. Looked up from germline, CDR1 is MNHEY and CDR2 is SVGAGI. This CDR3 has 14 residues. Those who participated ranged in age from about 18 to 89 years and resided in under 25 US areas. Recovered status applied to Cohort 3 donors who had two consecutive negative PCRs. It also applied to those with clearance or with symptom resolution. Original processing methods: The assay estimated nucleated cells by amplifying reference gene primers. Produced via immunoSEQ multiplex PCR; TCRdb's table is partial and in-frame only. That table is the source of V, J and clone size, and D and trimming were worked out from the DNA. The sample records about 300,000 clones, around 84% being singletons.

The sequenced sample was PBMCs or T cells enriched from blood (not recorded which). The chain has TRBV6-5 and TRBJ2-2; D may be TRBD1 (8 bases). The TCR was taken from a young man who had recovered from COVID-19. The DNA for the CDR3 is TGTGCCAGCAGCCGGACAGGGAGGGCCGGGGAGCTGTTTTTT. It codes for CASSRTGRAGELFF.